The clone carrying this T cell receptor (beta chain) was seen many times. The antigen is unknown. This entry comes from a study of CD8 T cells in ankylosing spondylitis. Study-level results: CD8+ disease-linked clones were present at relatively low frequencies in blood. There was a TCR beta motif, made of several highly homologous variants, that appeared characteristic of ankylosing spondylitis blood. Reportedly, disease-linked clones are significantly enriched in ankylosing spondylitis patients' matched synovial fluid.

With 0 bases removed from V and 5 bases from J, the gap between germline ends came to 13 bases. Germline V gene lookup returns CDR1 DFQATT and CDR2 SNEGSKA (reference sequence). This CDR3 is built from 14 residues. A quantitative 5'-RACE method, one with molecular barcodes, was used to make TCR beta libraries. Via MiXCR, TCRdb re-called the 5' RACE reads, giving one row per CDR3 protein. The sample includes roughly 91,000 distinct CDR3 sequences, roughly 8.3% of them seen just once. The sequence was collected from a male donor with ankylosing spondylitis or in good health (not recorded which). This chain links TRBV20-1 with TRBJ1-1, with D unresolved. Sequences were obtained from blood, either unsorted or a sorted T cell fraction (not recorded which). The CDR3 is CSARDLRGRTEAFF. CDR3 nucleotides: TGCAGTGCTAGAGATCTTCGGGGAAGGACTGAAGCTTTCTTT.